The present T cell receptor beta chain was sequenced within a study of blood T cells in healthy people across ages. Study results and limitations: Diversity estimates drawn from one million T cells were deemed underestimates. Whereas aged donors had fewer naive CD4+ cells, long-lived donors had more of them and higher diversity.

The CDR3 is made up of 21 amino acids. In germline, CDR1 is MDHEN, CDR2 SYDVKM. V shed 5 bases and J shed 0 bases, with 32 bases lying between them. To note about this clonotype: Its antigen is currently unknown.

A second roughly 7 to 12 cycle PCR used barcoded and J-beta primers. The authors tagged each cDNA molecule using a template-switch adaptor with 12 random nucleotides. Via MiXCR, TCRdb re-called the 5' RACE reads, giving one row per CDR3 protein. The table lists over 1,300,000 distinct CDR3 sequences, approximately 60% of them singletons. Extracted total RNA amounted to at least 5.5 micrograms for each sample. The source of this sequence is a man aged 18 to 30 in good health. Sequences were obtained from blood. The chain links TRBV28 to TRBJ2-7; possible D gene TRBD1, 6 bases. In DNA, the CDR3 is TGTGCCAGCAGTCTCTTATTGAGTACAGGGCCGGATTACCTTAGCTCCTACGAGCAGTACTTC. The encoded protein is CASSLLLSTGPDYLSSYEQYF.